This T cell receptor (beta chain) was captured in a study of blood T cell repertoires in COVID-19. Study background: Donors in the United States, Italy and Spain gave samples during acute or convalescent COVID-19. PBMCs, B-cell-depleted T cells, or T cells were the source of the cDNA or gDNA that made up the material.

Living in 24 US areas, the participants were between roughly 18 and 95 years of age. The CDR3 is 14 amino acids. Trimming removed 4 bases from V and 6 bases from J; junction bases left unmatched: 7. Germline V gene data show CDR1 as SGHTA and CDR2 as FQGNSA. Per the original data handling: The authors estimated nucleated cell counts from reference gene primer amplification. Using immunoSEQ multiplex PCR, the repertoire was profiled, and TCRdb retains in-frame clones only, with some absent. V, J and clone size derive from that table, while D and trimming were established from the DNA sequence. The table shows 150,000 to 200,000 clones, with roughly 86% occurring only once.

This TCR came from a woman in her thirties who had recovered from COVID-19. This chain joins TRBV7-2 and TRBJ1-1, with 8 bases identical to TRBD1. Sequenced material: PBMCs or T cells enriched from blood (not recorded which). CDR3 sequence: CASSSDRERAEAFF. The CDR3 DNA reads TGTGCCAGCAGCTCGGACAGGGAGAGAGCTGAAGCTTTCTTT.